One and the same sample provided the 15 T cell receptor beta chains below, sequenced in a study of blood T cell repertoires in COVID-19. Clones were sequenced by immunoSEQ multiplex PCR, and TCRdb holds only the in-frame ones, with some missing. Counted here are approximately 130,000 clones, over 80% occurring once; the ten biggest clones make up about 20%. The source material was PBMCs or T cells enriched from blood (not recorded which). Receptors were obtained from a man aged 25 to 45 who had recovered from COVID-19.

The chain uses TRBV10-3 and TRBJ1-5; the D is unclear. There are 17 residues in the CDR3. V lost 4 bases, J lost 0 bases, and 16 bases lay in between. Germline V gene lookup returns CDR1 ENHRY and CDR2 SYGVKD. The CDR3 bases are TGTGCCATCAGTGTTGATCGAGGGTGGAATAGCAATCAGCCCCAGCATTTT. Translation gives CAISVDRGWNSNQPQHF.

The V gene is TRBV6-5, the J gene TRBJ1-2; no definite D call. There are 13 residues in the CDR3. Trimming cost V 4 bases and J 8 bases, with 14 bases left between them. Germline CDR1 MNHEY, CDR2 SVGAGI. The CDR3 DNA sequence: TGTGCCAGCAGTTCCTATATCCCAGGCGGCTACACCTTC. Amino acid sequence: CASSSYIPGGYTF.

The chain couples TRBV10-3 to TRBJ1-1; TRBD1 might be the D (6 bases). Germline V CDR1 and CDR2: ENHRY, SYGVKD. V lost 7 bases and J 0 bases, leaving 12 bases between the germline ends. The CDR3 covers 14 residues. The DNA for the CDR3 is TGTGCCATCAACGGCGAGGGGGTGAACACTGAAGCTTTCTTT. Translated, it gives CAINGEGVNTEAFF.

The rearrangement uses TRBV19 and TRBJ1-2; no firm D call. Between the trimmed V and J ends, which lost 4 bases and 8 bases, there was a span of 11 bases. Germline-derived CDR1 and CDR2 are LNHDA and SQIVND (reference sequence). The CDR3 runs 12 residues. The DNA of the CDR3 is TGTGCCAGTAGTACGAGGGCTGGCGGCTACACCTTC. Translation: CASSTRAGGYTF.

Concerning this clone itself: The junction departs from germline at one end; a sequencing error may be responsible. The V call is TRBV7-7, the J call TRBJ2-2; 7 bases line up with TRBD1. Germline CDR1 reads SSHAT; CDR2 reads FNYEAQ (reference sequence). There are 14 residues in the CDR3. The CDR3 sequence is CASSFRQGTGELFF. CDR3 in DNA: TGTGCTAGCAGCTTTAGACAGGGCACCGGGGAGCTGTTTTTT. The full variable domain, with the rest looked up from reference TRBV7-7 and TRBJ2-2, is GAGVSQSPRYKVTKRGQDVTLRCDPISSHATLYWYQQALGQGPEFLTYFNYEAQPDKSGLPSDRFSAERPEGSISTLTIQRTEQRDSAMYRCASSFRQGTGELFFGEGSRLTVL.

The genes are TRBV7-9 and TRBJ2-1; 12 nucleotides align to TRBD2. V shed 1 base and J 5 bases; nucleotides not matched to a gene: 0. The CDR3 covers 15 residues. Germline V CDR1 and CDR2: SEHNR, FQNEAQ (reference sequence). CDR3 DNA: TGTGCCAGCAGCTTAGGACTAGCGGGAGACAATGAGCAGTTCTTC. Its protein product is CASSLGLAGDNEQFF.

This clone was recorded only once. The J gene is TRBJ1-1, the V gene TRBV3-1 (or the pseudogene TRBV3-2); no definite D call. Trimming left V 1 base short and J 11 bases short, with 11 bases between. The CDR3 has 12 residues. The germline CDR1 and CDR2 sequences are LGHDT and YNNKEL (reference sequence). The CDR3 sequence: CASSQAQSRAFF. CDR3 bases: TGTGCCAGCAGCCAAGCGCAGTCGAGGGCTTTCTTT.

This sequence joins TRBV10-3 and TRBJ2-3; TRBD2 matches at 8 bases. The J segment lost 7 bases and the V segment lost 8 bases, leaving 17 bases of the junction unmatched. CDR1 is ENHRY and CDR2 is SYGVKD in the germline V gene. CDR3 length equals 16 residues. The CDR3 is CAISPPVAGLGNTQYF. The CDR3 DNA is TGTGCCATCTCCCCCCCCGTAGCGGGGTTGGGAAATACGCAGTATTTT.

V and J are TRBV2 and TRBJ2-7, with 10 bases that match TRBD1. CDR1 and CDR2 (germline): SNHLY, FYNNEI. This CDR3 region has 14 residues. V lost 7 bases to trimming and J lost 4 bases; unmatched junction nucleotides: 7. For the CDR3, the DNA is TGTGCCAGCACCCTTGGACAGGGGGTTTACGAGCAGTACGTC. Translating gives CASTLGQGVYEQYV.

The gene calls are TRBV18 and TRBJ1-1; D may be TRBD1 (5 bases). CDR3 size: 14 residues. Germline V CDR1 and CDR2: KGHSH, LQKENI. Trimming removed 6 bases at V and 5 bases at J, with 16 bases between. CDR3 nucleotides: TGTGCCAGCTCTACATCGGCAGGGTTTACTGAAGCTTTCTTT. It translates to CASSTSAGFTEAFF.

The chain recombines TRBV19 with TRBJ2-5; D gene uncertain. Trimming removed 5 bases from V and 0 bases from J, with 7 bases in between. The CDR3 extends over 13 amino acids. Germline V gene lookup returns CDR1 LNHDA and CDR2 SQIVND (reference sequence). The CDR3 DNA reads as TGTGCCAGTAGTTTGTGGCACCAAGAGACCCAGTACTTC. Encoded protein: CASSLWHQETQYF.

The CDR3 reads CASRGLAGLNEQFF. Here the CDR3 DNA reads TGCGCCAGCAGGGGACTAGCGGGGTTGAATGAGCAGTTCTTC. This rearrangement joins TRBV5-1 to TRBJ2-1; 13 bases fit TRBD2. V lost 5 bases to trimming and J lost 7 bases; unmatched junction nucleotides: 3. The CDR3 extends over 14 amino acids. The germline V gene encodes CDR1 SGHRS and CDR2 YFSETQ.

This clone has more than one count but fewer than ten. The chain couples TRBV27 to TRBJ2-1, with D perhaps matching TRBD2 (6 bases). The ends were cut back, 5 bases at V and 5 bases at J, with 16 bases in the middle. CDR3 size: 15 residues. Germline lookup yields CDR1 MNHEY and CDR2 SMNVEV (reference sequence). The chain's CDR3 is CASSPLPGSDNEQFF. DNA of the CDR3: TGTGCCAGCAGTCCCCTTCCCGGGAGCGACAATGAGCAGTTCTTC.

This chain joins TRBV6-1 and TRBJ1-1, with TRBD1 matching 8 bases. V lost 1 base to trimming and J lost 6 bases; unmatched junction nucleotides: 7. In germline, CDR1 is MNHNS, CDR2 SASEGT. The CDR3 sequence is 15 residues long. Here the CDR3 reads CASSEDTGGYSEAFF. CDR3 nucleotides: TGTGCCAGCAGTGAAGATACAGGGGGGTATTCTGAAGCTTTCTTT.

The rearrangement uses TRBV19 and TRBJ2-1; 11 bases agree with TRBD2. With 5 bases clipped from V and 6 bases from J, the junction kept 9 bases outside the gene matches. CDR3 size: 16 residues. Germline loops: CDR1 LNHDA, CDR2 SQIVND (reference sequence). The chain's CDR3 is CASSPFSGGAGNEQFF. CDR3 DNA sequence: TGTGCCAGTAGTCCCTTTAGCGGGGGGGCTGGCAATGAGCAGTTCTTC.